The sequence of this TCR beta chain was determined in a study of T cell responses to AZD1222 COVID-19 vaccine. Trimming removed 6 bases at V and 1 base at J, with 12 bases between. Germline V lookup: CDR1 MNHEY, CDR2 SVGAGI. The CDR3 loop spans 14 amino acids. For this clone: Its antigen remains unknown.

The method was immunoSEQ multiplex PCR; TCRdb's version includes in-frame clones alone and lacks a portion of them. The sample records 100,000 to 150,000 clones, under 95% being singletons. Whole-study findings and limits: Nearly half of the spike-specific TCRs reportedly recognize variant regions that carry no mutations. Compared with day 0, the breadth and depth of the Spike-specific TCR repertoire rose significantly after two doses of AZD1222. Sampling captured repertoires only after the peak T cell response.

Specimen: peripheral blood, collected on day 0 of AZD1222 vaccination. The V call is TRBV6-5, the J call TRBJ2-5; tentative D call: TRBD1 (5 bases). This TCR was sampled from an adult in good health. CDR3 amino acids: CASRKGNSQETQYF. The CDR3, as DNA: TGTGCCAGCAGAAAGGGGAACTCCCAAGAGACCCAGTACTTC.